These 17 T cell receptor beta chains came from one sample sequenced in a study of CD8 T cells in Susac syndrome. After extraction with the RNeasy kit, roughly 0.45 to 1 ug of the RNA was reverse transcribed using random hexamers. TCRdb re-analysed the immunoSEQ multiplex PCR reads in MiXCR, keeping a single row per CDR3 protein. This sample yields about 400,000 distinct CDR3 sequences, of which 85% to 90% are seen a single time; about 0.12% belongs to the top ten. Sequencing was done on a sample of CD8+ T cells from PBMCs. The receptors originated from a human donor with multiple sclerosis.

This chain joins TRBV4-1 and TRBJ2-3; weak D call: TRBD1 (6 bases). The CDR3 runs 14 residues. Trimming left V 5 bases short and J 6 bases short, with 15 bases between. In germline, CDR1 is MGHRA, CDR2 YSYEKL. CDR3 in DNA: TGCGCCAGCAGCTTCGGGACAACATACGATACGCAGTATTTT. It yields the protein CASSFGTTYDTQYF.

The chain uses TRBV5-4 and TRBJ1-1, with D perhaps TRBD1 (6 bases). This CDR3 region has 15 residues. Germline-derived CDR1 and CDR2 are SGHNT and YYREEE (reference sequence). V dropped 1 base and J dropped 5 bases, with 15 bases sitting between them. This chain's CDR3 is CASSLFRGGQTEAFF. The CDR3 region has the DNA TGTGCCAGCAGCTTGTTCAGGGGCGGGCAGACTGAAGCTTTCTTT. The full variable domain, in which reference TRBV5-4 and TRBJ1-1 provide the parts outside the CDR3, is ETGVTQSPTHLIKTRGQQVTLRCSSQSGHNTVSWYQQALGQGPQFIFQYYREEENGRGNFPPRFSGLQFPNYSSELNVNALELDDSALYLCASSLFRGGQTEAFFGQGTRLTVV.

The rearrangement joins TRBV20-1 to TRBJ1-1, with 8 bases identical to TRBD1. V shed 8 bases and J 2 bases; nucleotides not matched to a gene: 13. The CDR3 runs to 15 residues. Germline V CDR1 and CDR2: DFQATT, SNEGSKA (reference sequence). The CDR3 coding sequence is TGCAGTCGCACTTACCAGGGGGCGGGAAACACTGAAGCTTTCTTT. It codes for CSRTYQGAGNTEAFF.

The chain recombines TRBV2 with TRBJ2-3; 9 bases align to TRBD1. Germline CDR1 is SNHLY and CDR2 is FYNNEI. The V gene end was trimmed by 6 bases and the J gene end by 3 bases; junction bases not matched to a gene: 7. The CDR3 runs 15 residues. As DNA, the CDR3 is TGTGCCAGCAGCCCCCGGGACAGGGTGACAGATACGCAGTATTTT. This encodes CASSPRDRVTDTQYF. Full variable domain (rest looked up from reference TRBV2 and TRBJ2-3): EPEVTQTPSHQVTQMGQEVILRCVPISNHLYFYWYRQILGQKVEFLVSFYNNEISEKSEIFDDQFSVERPDGSNFTLKIRSTKLEDSAMYFCASSPRDRVTDTQYFGPGTRLTVL.

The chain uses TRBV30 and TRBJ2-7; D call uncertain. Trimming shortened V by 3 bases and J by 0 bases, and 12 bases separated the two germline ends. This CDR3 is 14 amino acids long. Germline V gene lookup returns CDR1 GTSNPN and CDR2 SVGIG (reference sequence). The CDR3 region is CAWSRIFSSYEQYF. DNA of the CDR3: TGTGCCTGGAGCAGAATATTCAGCTCCTACGAGCAGTACTTC.

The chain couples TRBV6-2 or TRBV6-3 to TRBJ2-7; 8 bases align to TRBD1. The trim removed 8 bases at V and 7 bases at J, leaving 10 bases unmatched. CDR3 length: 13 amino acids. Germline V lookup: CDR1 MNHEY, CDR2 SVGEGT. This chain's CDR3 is CASRGQGNGEQYF. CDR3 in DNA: TGTGCCAGCCGCGGACAGGGCAATGGGGAGCAGTACTTC.

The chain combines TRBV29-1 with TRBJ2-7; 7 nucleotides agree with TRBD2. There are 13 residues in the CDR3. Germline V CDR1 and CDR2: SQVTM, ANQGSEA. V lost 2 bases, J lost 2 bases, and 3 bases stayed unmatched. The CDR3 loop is CSVETSETYEQYF. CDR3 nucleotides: TGCAGCGTTGAAACTAGCGAAACCTACGAGCAGTACTTC.

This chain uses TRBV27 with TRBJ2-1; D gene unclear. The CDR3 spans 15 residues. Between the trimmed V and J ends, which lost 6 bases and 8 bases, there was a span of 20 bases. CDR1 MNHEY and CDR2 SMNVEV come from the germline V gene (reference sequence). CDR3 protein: CASSIIRLPPDEQFF. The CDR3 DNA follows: TGTGCCAGCAGCATTATCCGACTCCCTCCCGATGAGCAGTTCTTC.

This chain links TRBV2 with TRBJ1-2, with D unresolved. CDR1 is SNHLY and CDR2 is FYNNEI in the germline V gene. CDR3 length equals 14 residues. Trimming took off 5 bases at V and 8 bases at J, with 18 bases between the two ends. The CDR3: CASSSGREGEGYTF. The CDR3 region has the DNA TGTGCCAGCAGTTCCGGACGGGAGGGTGAGGGCTACACCTTC.

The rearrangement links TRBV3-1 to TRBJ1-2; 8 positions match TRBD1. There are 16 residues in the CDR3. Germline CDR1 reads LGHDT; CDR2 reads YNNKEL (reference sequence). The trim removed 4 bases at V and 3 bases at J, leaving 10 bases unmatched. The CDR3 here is CASSPAPGQDYYGYTF. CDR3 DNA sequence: TGTGCCAGCAGCCCCGCACCGGGACAGGATTACTATGGCTACACCTTC.

As DNA, the CDR3 is TGTGCCAGCAGCTTACCCAGCGGGGGGGCCGATACGCAGTATTTT. Translating gives CASSLPSGGADTQYF. The V gene is TRBV13, the J gene TRBJ2-3; 10 bases match TRBD2. The germline V gene encodes CDR1 PRHDT and CDR2 FYEKMQ (reference sequence). The CDR3 contains 15 residues. V was clipped by 2 bases and J by 6 bases; unmatched bases: 5. The full variable domain, rest sourced from reference TRBV13 and TRBJ2-3, is AAGVIQSPRHLIKEKRETATLKCYPIPRHDTVYWYQQGPGQDPQFLISFYEKMQSDKGSIPDRFSAQQFSDYHSELNMSSLELGDSALYFCASSLPSGGADTQYFGPGTRLTVL.

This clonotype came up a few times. The CDR3 nucleotides read TGTGCCAGCAGTCAACTAGCGGGAGGGTCTGAGCAGTTCTTC. Its translation is CASSQLAGGSEQFF. The rearrangement uses TRBV6-1 and TRBJ2-1; 13 nucleotides match TRBD2. CDR3 length equals 14 residues. Germline lookup yields CDR1 MNHNS and CDR2 SASEGT. The V gene end was trimmed by 5 bases and the J gene end by 9 bases; junction bases not matched to a gene: 4.

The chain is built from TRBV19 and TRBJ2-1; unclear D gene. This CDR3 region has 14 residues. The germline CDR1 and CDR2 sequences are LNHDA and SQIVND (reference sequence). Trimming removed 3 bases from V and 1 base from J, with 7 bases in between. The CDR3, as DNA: TGTGCCAGTAGTATCTTAGAGTCCTACAATGAGCAGTTCTTC. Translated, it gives CASSILESYNEQFF.

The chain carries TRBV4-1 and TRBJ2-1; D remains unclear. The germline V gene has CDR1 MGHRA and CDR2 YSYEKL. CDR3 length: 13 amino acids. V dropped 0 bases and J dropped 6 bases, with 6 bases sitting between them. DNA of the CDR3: TGCGCCAGCAGCCAAGATGTGACCAATGAGCAGTTCTTC. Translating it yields CASSQDVTNEQFF.

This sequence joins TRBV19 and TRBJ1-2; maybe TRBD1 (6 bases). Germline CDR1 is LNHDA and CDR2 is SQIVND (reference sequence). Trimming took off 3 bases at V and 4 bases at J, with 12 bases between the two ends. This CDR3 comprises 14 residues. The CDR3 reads CASSIPSTGYGYTF. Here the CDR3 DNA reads TGTGCCAGTAGTATCCCTTCGACAGGCTATGGCTACACCTTC.

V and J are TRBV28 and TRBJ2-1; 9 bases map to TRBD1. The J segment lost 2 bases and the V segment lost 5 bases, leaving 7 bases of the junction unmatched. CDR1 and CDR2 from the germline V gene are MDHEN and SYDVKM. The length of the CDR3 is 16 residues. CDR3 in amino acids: CASSTSDRGPYNEQFF. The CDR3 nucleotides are TGTGCCAGCAGTACCTCGGACAGGGGACCCTACAATGAGCAGTTCTTC.

The CDR3 sequence is CASSQDGQGATEAFF. CDR3 DNA: TGCGCCAGCAGCCAGGATGGACAGGGGGCGACTGAAGCTTTCTTT. The chain employs TRBV4-1 and TRBJ1-1; TRBD1 matches 11 bases. This CDR3 is built from 15 residues. Trimming cost V 3 bases and J 5 bases; bases outside gene matches: 5. Germline CDR1 reads MGHRA; CDR2 reads YSYEKL.